The clone carrying this T cell receptor (beta chain) was observed a few times. Its target is unknown. V was shortened by 3 bases and J by 8 bases, with 11 bases between the two germline ends. Germline-derived CDR1 and CDR2 are SNHLY and FYNNEI. The CDR3 spans 12 residues. The data stem from a study of siplizumab effects on memory and regulatory T cells. Regarding the study as a whole: The drug siplizumab significantly decreased the alloreactive sequences that could be traced to unstimulated CD4+ memory cells. It was never confirmed that proliferating Tregs from siplizumab cultures were suppressive. Versus approximately 27% in controls, the mappable alloreactive CD4+ clones averaged roughly 68% Treg-derived with siplizumab. Naive T cells seemed more diverse than memory cells; they also seemed major alloresponse contributors.

TCRdb's table, derived via immunoSEQ multiplex PCR, lists solely in-frame clones and lacks some. The sample lists about 100,000 clones; roughly 93% were seen once. The V and J genes are TRBV2 and TRBJ2-7; D possibly corresponds to TRBD2 (5 bases). What was sequenced was non-Treg CD4+ T cells sorted from blood. This receptor was taken from a human donor in good health. CDR3 amino acids: CASSDRGLKQYF. CDR3 bases: TGTGCCAGCAGTGACCGGGGTCTCAAGCAGTACTTC.